A selection of T cell receptor beta chains follows, all from one sample in a study of cytomegalovirus exposure and HLA in healthy donors. The method was immunoSEQ multiplex PCR; TCRdb's version includes in-frame clones alone and lacks a portion of them. The data contain about 120,000 clones, approximately 80% of them singletons. Sequencing was carried out using PBMCs. These receptor sequences come from a young woman in good health and CMV-seronegative. Each CDR3 is given with its conserved first and last residue. The D gene is left open where the match is weak. Only some rows state a clone size, as once, few, many or a class for expanded clones.

cdr3_length	clone_size	v_call	j_call	d_call	cdr3_aa	cdr3_nt
15	-	TRBV15	TRBJ1-1	TRBD1	CATSRGDRLNTEAFF	TGTGCCACCAGCAGAGGGGACAGGTTGAACACTGAAGCTTTCTTT
16	-	TRBV5-1	TRBJ2-3	-	CASSLDGGIATDTQYF	TGCGCCAGCAGCTTGGATGGTGGTATAGCTACAGATACGCAGTATTTT
16	-	TRBV19	TRBJ2-2	-	CASSPRPGLRTGELFF	TGTGCCAGTAGTCCCCGGCCAGGGCTTAGGACCGGGGAGCTGTTTTTT
13	-	TRBV9	TRBJ2-7	-	CASSVKDSYEQYF	TGTGCCAGCAGCGTAAAAGACAGCTACGAGCAGTACTTC
12	-	TRBV28	TRBJ2-1	TRBD2	CATRGAYNEQFF	TGTGCCACGCGGGGGGCCTACAATGAGCAGTTCTTC
16	few	TRBV27	TRBJ1-4	TRBD1	CASSFSGTGGDEKLFF	TGTGCCAGCAGTTTCTCGGGGACAGGGGGCGATGAAAAACTGTTTTTT
15	-	TRBV6-1	TRBJ2-5	TRBD2	CASTPGLANRETQYF	TGTGCCAGCACGCCGGGACTAGCGAACCGAGAGACCCAGTACTTC
14	-	TRBV6-5	TRBJ1-1	-	CASSYAKGDTEAFF	TGTGCCAGCAGTTACGCGAAGGGGGACACTGAAGCTTTCTTT
15	few	TRBV7-8	TRBJ2-7	TRBD2	CASSSIAGGAYEQYF	TGTGCCAGCAGCTCAATAGCGGGAGGGGCCTACGAGCAGTACTTC
15	-	TRBV13	TRBJ2-5	TRBD2	CASSSLAGGQETQYF	TGTGCCAGCAGCTCCCTAGCGGGAGGGCAAGAGACCCAGTACTTC
14	-	TRBV27	TRBJ2-7	TRBD2	CASSYTSGAYEQYF	TGTGCCAGCAGTTATACTAGCGGAGCCTACGAGCAGTACTTC
15	-	TRBV4-2	TRBJ2-7	TRBD2	CASSQDGLAGNEQYF	TGTGCCAGCAGCCAAGATGGACTAGCGGGAAACGAGCAGTACTTC
15	-	TRBV6-5	TRBJ2-7	TRBD2	CASSKAGEAGEVQYF	TGTGCCAGCAGTAAGGCGGGAGAAGCGGGTGAGGTGCAGTACTTC
16	-	TRBV2	TRBJ2-3	TRBD2	CASSSASGRSTDTQYF	TGTGCCAGCAGTTCCGCTAGCGGGCGGAGCACAGATACGCAGTATTTT
14	-	TRBV6-1	TRBJ2-7	-	CASTEVQRAYEQYF	TGTGCCAGCACCGAAGTACAGCGGGCCTACGAGCAGTACTTC
14	once	TRBV11-3	TRBJ2-1	TRBD2	CASSASGRVNEQFF	TGTGCCAGCAGCGCAAGCGGGAGGGTAAATGAGCAGTTCTTC
18	-	TRBV19	TRBJ2-2	TRBD2	CASTMGLAGGRHTGELFF	TGTGCCAGTACCATGGGACTAGCGGGAGGGCGACACACCGGGGAGCTGTTTTTT
15	-	TRBV5-1	TRBJ1-5	TRBD1	CASSSGTGHNQPQHF	TGCGCCAGCAGCTCCGGGACAGGACACAATCAGCCCCAGCATTTT
18	-	TRBV5-1	TRBJ1-3	TRBD1	CASRSYPGQGDSGNTIYF	TGCGCCAGCAGAAGTTACCCGGGACAGGGGGACTCTGGAAACACCATATATTTT
13	few	TRBV30	TRBJ2-3	TRBD2	CAWSTGLAGNLYF	TGTGCCTGGAGTACCGGACTAGCGGGAAATCTGTATTTT